Listed here are 3 T cell receptor beta chains from one sample, sequenced in a study of T cells in Graves' hyperthyroidism and ophthalmopathy (dated by TCRdb to 2018 to 2020). Library preparation employed multiplex PCR. The reads were generated on an Illumina HiSeq 2000. The TCR beta CDR3 regions were amplified from the RNA transcripts. A first-round RT-PCR of the TCR CDR3 used the HTBI primer set with the Qiagen OneStep RT-PCR kit. The public reads were run again by TCRdb, first through fastp at Q25 and then through MiXCR, and only productive beta chains were kept. Every CDR3 protein is listed once, alongside the most common genes and DNA of its rows. Across this sample there are approximately 710,000 distinct CDR3 sequences, with 17% seen only once. The ten biggest clones cover roughly a sixth of the sample. Sequencing was done on a sample of blood. These receptors all come from a man between 45 and 60 years old with Graves' hyperthyroidism.

There are many counts of this clonotype. The chain recombines TRBV27 with TRBJ1-2; the D is unclear. The V and J ends lost 5 bases and 0 bases respectively, with 7 bases between them. This CDR3 is built from 13 residues. From germline, CDR1 is MNHEY and CDR2 SMNVEV (reference sequence). DNA for the CDR3: TGTGCCAGCAGTCCCGTGGCTAACTATGGCTACACCTTC. It codes for CASSPVANYGYTF.

This clonotype was counted at least ten times. The V call is TRBV7-8, the J call TRBJ1-1; D uncertain. Trimming removed 5 bases from V and 1 base from J, with 17 bases in between. Germline V lookup: CDR1 SGHVS, CDR2 FQNEAQ. The length of the CDR3 is 16 residues. CDR3 DNA sequence: TGTGCCAGCAGCCTAAGATACAGCGCAGAGAACACTGAAGCTTTCTTT. Protein: CASSLRYSAENTEAFF.

This clonotype has only one observation. V and J are TRBV15 and TRBJ2-7; no firm D call. This CDR3 spans 14 amino acids. Germline loops: CDR1 LNHNV, CDR2 YYDKDF (reference sequence). V was shortened by 11 bases and J by 1 base, with 18 bases between the two germline ends. The CDR3 sequence: CASQWSRSSYEQYV. The CDR3 coding sequence is TGTGCCTCACAGTGGTCCCGAAGTTCCTACGAGCAGTACGTC.